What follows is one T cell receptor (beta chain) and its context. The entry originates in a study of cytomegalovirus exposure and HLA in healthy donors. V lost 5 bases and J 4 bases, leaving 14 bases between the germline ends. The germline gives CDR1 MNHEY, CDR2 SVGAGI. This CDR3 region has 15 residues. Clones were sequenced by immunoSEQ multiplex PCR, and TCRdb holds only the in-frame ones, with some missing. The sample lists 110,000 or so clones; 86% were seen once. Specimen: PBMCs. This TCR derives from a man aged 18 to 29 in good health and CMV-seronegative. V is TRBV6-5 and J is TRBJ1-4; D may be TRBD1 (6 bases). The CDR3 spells CASSPLQGGNEKLFF. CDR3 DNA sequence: TGTGCCAGCAGTCCCTTACAGGGTGGTAATGAAAAACTGTTTTTT.